This TCR beta chain was observed in a study of regulatory T cells in long-lasting Graves disease. Study information: With positive TSH receptor antibodies and over 5 years of antithyroid drugs, Graves' disease was considered persistent.

The length of the CDR3 is 14 residues. The germline CDR1 and CDR2 sequences are SQVTM and ANQGSEA. Trimming removed 3 bases at V and 6 bases at J, with 17 bases between. Investigators prepared the TCR beta libraries by applying iRepertoire HTBI primers and Arm-PCR of CDR3 regions. TCRdb called the multiplex PCR reads again in MiXCR, with one record for every CDR3 protein. The sample consists of 300,000 to 500,000 distinct CDR3 sequences, around 20% of them appearing once. Study-wide points: Thyroid tissue was not studied; only peripheral blood was. Whereas 966 public clonotypes were shared by new patients, persistent patients shared more, at about 2,500. Favored gene segments in persistent disease were TRBV28, TRBJ1-2 and TRBJ2-5.

The time point here: persistent/refractory GD, antithyroid drugs over 5 years with positive TRAb. PBMCs provided the RNA from which the TCR library was made. This clonotype was counted between two and nine times. The antigen is undetermined. The sequenced sample was peripheral blood mononuclear cells (PBMCs), obtained when the disease was refractory, from a patient treated with antithyroid drugs. The TCR sequence derives from a female donor with Graves disease. The chain employs TRBV29-1 and TRBJ1-1; perhaps TRBD1 as D (5 bases). CDR3 residues: CSVDRTPGAPEAFF. The DNA for the CDR3 is TGCAGCGTTGATCGGACACCCGGCGCGCCTGAAGCTTTCTTT.